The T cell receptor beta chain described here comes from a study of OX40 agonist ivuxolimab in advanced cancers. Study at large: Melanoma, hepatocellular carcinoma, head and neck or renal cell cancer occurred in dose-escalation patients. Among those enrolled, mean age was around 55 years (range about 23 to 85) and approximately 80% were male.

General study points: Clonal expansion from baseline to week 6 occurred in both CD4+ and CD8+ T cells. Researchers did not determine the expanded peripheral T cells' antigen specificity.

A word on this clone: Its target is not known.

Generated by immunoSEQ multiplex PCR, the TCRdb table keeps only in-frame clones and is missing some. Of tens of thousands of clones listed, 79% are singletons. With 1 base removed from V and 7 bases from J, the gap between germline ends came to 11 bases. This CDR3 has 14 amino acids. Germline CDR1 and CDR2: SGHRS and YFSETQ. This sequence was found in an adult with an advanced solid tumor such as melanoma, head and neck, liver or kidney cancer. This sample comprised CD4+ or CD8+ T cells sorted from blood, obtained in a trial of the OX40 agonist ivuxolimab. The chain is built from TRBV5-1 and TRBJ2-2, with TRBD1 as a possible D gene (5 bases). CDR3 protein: CASSLLSRVGELFF. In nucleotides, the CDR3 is TGCGCCAGCAGCTTGTTGTCCAGGGTCGGGGAGCTGTTTTTT.